The rows below give T cell receptor beta chains drawn from one sample of a study of T cells in Graves' hyperthyroidism and ophthalmopathy. TCRdb recomputed calls from the multiplex PCR reads with MiXCR, one row per CDR3 protein. The sample lists under 650,000 distinct CDR3 sequences, roughly 16% seen once, with around 4% in the top ten. Sequenced sample: blood. The receptors were sampled from a woman aged 25 to 45 with Graves' hyperthyroidism. Each CDR3 is given with its conserved first and last residue.

CDR3 length	J gene	V gene	CDR3 protein
15	TRBJ2-7	TRBV20-1	CSARWASGLSYEQYF
15	TRBJ2-7	TRBV5-1	CASSDGLAGVHEQYF
15	TRBJ1-6	TRBV19	CASSTVPGQNSPLHF
12	TRBJ1-5	TRBV7-9	CASSQDNQPQHF
14	TRBJ1-1	TRBV6-5	CASSYSVKTTEAFF
16	TRBJ2-3	TRBV5-1	CASSFETTGGADTQYF
15	TRBJ2-2	TRBV11-3	CASSRKLARTGELFF
14	TRBJ1-5	TRBV27	CASSGQGTGQPQHF
15	TRBJ2-7	TRBV29-1	CSVLTSTGSIYEQYF
16	TRBJ2-1	TRBV24-1	CATSDRTSGRGNEQFF
13	TRBJ2-7	TRBV9	CASSVGMSYEQYF